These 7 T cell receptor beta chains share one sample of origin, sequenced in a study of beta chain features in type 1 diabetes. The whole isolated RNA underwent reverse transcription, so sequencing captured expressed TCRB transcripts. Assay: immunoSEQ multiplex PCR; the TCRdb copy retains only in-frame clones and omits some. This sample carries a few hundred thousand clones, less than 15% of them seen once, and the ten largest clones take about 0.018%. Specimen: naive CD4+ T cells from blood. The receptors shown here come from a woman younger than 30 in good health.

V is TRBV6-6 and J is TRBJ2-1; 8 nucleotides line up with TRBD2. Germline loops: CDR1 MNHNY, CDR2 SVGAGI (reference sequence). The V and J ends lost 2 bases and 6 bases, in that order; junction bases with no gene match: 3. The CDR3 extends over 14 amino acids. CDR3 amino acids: CASSYRREGNEQFF. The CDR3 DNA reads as TGTGCCAGCAGTTACCGACGGGAGGGCAATGAGCAGTTCTTC.

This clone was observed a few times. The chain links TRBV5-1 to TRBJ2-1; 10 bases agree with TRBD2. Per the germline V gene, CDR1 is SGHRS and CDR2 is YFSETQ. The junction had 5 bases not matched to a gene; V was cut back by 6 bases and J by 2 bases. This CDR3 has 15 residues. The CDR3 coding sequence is TGCGCCAGCAAAATAGCGGGAGGCGCCTACAATGAGCAGTTCTTC. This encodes CASKIAGGAYNEQFF.

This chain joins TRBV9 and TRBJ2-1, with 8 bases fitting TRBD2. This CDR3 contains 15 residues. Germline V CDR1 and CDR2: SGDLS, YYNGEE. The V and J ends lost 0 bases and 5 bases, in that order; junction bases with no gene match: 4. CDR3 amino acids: CASSVDSGGHNEQFF. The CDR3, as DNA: TGTGCCAGCAGCGTAGACAGCGGGGGTCACAATGAGCAGTTCTTC. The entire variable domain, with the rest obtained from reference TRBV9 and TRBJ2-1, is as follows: DSGVTQTPKHLITATGQRVTLRCSPRSGDLSVYWYQQSLDQGLQFLIQYYNGEERAKGNILERFSAQQFPDLHSELNLSSLELGDSALYFCASSVDSGGHNEQFFGPGTRLTVL.

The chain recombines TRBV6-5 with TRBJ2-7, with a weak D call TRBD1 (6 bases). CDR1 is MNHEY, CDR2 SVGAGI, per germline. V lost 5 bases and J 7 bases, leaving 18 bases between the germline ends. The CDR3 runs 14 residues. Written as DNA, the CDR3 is TGTGCCAGCAGTCGCTCTCGGGCAGGGGAAGAGCAGTACTTC. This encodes CASSRSRAGEEQYF.

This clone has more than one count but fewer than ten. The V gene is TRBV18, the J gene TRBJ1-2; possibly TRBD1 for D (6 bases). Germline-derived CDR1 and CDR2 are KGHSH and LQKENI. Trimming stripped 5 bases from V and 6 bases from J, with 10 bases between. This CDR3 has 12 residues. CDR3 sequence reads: CASSSRDNGYTF. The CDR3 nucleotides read TGTGCCAGCTCAAGCCGGGACAATGGCTACACCTTC.

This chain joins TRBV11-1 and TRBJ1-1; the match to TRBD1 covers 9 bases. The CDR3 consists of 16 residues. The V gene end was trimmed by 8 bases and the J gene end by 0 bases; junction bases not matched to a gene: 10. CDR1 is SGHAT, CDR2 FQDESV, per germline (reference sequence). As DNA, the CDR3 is TGTGCCAGCTCAAGGACAGGGGACCTCATGAACACTGAAGCTTTCTTT. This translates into CASSRTGDLMNTEAFF.

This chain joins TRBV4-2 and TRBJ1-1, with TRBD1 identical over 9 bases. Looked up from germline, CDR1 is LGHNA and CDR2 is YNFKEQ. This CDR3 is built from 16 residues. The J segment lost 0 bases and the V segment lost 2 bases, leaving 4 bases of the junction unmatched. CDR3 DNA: TGTGCCAGCAGCCAAACCGGGACAGGGCTGAACACTGAAGCTTTCTTT. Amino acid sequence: CASSQTGTGLNTEAFF.